This T cell receptor beta chain was sequenced for a study of OX40 agonist ivuxolimab in advanced cancers. Germline lookup yields CDR1 MNHNS and CDR2 SASEGT. Trimming took 0 bases from V and 4 from J, leaving 8 bases between them. The CDR3 has 14 residues. Profiling relied on immunoSEQ multiplex PCR, and the TCRdb table lists in-frame clones only, not all of them. The sample has roughly 50,000 clones, more than 75% seen once; the top ten hold approximately 2%. This sequence joins TRBV6-1 and TRBJ2-3, with unresolved D. The sequence came from an adult with an advanced solid tumor such as melanoma, head and neck, liver or kidney cancer. Sequencing was performed on CD4+ or CD8+ T cells sorted from blood, taken in a trial of the OX40 agonist ivuxolimab. CDR3 region: CASSEALPADTQYF. CDR3 DNA sequence: TGTGCCAGCAGTGAAGCGTTGCCGGCAGATACGCAGTATTTT.